Below are 17 T cell receptor beta chains sequenced from a single sample in a study of a mutant IDH1 vaccine in newly diagnosed glioma. Time point given: week 5, during vaccination. Every vaccine dose comprised 300 ug of mutant IDH1 20-mer peptide plus topical imiquimod. The antigens for these receptors are not known. TCRdb's copy holds only in-frame clones and misses some; the assay was immunoSEQ multiplex PCR. The table shows 39,000 or so clones, with about 80% occurring only once. Sample: PBMCs, taken from a glioma patient whose treatment included an IDH1 peptide vaccine. The source is a man between 35 and 55 years old with glioma.

The chain uses TRBV10-3 and TRBJ1-3; D possibly corresponds to TRBD1 (6 bases). The CDR3 runs to 18 residues. The V end lost 4 bases, the J end lost 4 bases, and 23 bases lay between the germline ends. CDR1 and CDR2 from the germline V gene are ENHRY and SYGVKD. The CDR3, as DNA: TGTGCCATCAGTGGAACAGGGATTAGGGGGAGGTCAGGAAACACCATATATTTT. Translation: CAISGTGIRGRSGNTIYF.

The CDR3 coding sequence is TGTGCCAGCTCCCACGGGACGGTTAGCACAGATACGCAGTATTTT. Translated: CASSHGTVSTDTQYF. This chain uses TRBV18 with TRBJ2-3; D is possibly TRBD1 or TRBD2 (5 bases each). Germline CDR1 and CDR2: KGHSH and LQKENI. V was trimmed by 6 bases and J by 0 bases, leaving 13 bases between them. CDR3 length: 15 residues.

The chain couples TRBV6-5 to TRBJ1-5, with TRBD1 as a possible D gene (6 bases). Germline assignment: CDR1 MNHEY and CDR2 SVGAGI. This CDR3 comprises 14 residues. The ends were cut back, 2 bases at V and 6 bases at J, with 11 bases in the middle. CDR3 sequence: CASSYNRATQPQHF. For the CDR3, the DNA is TGTGCCAGCAGTTACAACAGGGCTACTCAGCCCCAGCATTTT.

The rearrangement joins TRBV7-9 to TRBJ2-7; D might be TRBD1 (7 bases). CDR3 length equals 15 residues. Germline V CDR1 and CDR2: SEHNR, FQNEAQ (reference sequence). Trimming removed 5 bases at V and 3 bases at J, with 17 bases between. The CDR3 protein is CASSPGQVGGYEQYF. CDR3 coding DNA: TGTGCCAGCAGCCCCGGACAGGTGGGGGGCTACGAGCAGTACTTC.

This clone was counted only a few times. The chain couples TRBV9 to TRBJ1-5, with D possibly TRBD1 on 5 matching bases. The CDR3 runs to 14 residues. Looked up from germline, CDR1 is SGDLS and CDR2 is YYNGEE. V shed 4 bases and J shed 4 bases, with 12 bases lying between them. For the CDR3, the DNA is TGTGCCAGCAGCCCCGACAGTGTTAATCAGCCCCAGCATTTT. It encodes CASSPDSVNQPQHF.

This rearrangement joins TRBV21-1 to TRBJ2-7; no check of the table's D call, TRBD2, against the DNA was made. TRBV21-1 is a documented pseudogene. The CDR3 spans 16 residues. The chain's CDR3 is CASSKGMGGGRYEQYF. The CDR3 DNA follows: TGTGCCAGCAGCAAAGGGATGGGCGGGGGGAGGTACGAGCAGTACTTC.

The V and J genes are TRBV19 and TRBJ2-7; D uncertain. The CDR3 runs to 14 residues. Trimming stripped 5 bases from V and 5 bases from J, with 16 bases between. CDR1 and CDR2 (germline): LNHDA, SQIVND (reference sequence). CDR3 bases: TGTGCCAGTAGTGGTGGTGGCAGGTTGAACGAGCAGTACTTC. This sequence encodes CASSGGGRLNEQYF.

The table lists this clone with a few counts. This sequence joins TRBV7-6 and TRBJ1-2; possible D gene TRBD1, 5 bases. Trimming removed 1 base from V and 0 bases from J, with 12 bases in between. CDR1 is SGHVS, CDR2 FNYEAQ, per germline. The CDR3 has 16 amino acids. CDR3 sequence reads: CASSLEPGTANYGYTF. The CDR3 DNA reads as TGTGCCAGCAGCTTAGAACCAGGGACTGCTAACTATGGCTACACCTTC.

J is TRBJ2-3 and V is TRBV2; 8 bases are shared with TRBD1. The V gene's germline CDR1 is SNHLY and CDR2 FYNNEI. This CDR3 has 14 residues. V lost 8 bases to trimming and J lost 2 bases; unmatched junction nucleotides: 6. For the CDR3, the DNA is TGTGCCAGCCCCGGACAGGGATCCACAGATACGCAGTATTTT. It codes for CASPGQGSTDTQYF.

The CDR3 DNA is TGCGCCAGCAGCCAAGGACAGGGAATTCGCTACGAGCAGTACTTC. This codes for CASSQGQGIRYEQYF. This chain joins TRBV4-1 and TRBJ2-7, with TRBD1 matching over 7 bases. The CDR3 is 15 residues long. The trim removed 1 base at V and 3 bases at J, leaving 6 bases unmatched. Germline CDR1 and CDR2: MGHRA and YSYEKL.

The chain has TRBV18 and TRBJ2-6; 8 nucleotides line up with TRBD1. The CDR3 is 16 residues long. Germline CDR1 reads KGHSH; CDR2 reads LQKENI. V gave up 3 bases and J gave up 2 bases; unmatched junction bases: 3. The CDR3 region is CASSPRTGTGANVLTF. In nucleotides, the CDR3 is TGTGCCAGCTCACCTCGGACAGGGACTGGGGCCAACGTCCTGACTTTC.

This clone was counted between two and nine times. This chain joins TRBV7-9 and TRBJ1-1; TRBD1 is a possible D gene (6 bases). This CDR3 spans 14 amino acids. V lost 2 bases, J lost 3 bases, and 10 bases lay in between. Looked up from germline, CDR1 is SEHNR and CDR2 is FQNEAQ (reference sequence). This CDR3 reads CASSLNQGYTEAFF. The CDR3 DNA follows: TGTGCCAGCAGCTTAAACCAGGGGTACACTGAAGCTTTCTTT.

The chain uses TRBV25-1 and TRBJ2-5; no clear D. V lost 4 bases and J 5 bases, leaving 11 bases between the germline ends. In germline, CDR1 is MGHDK, CDR2 SYGVNS. This CDR3 region has 13 residues. DNA for the CDR3: TGTGCCAGCAGTGTTCCAGGCTTGGAGACCCAGTACTTC. Translating it yields CASSVPGLETQYF.

The chain carries TRBV10-2 and TRBJ1-1; 7 nucleotides agree with TRBD1. The CDR3 sequence is 15 residues long. Unmatched junction bases numbered 2, after V lost 1 base and J lost 0 bases. CDR1 is WSHSY and CDR2 is SAAADI in the germline V gene. The CDR3: CASSEWGTVNTEAFF. In nucleotides, the CDR3 is TGCGCCAGCAGTGAGTGGGGGACAGTGAACACTGAAGCTTTCTTT.

The chain employs TRBV19 and TRBJ1-6, with 9 bases matching TRBD1. The CDR3 length is 14 residues. V gave up 7 bases and J gave up 7 bases; unmatched junction bases: 5. Germline CDR1 is LNHDA and CDR2 is SQIVND (reference sequence). The DNA of the CDR3 is TGTGCCAGTACCGCGGACAGGGGAAATTCACCCCTCCACTTT. Amino acid sequence: CASTADRGNSPLHF.

The J gene is TRBJ1-1, the V gene TRBV13, with D perhaps matching TRBD1 (5 bases). Trimming shortened V by 5 bases and J by 4 bases, and 17 bases separated the two germline ends. The CDR3 has 15 amino acids. Germline loops: CDR1 PRHDT, CDR2 FYEKMQ (reference sequence). CDR3 region: CASSPEGRRITEAFF. CDR3 DNA: TGTGCCAGCAGCCCGGAGGGGCGAAGGATCACTGAAGCTTTCTTT.

The chain recombines TRBV30 with TRBJ1-2, with 11 positions matching TRBD1. The J segment lost 0 bases and the V segment lost 3 bases, leaving 9 bases of the junction unmatched. The CDR3 runs 17 residues. CDR1 is GTSNPN, CDR2 SVGIG, per germline (reference sequence). This chain's CDR3 is CAWRPTGQGVSNYGYTF. In DNA, the CDR3 is TGTGCCTGGAGGCCTACGGGACAGGGGGTGTCTAACTATGGCTACACCTTC.